This passage covers 27 T cell receptor beta chains from one sample sequenced in a study of control samples from healthy donors and cancer patients. Sequenced by immunoSEQ multiplex PCR; TCRdb stores in-frame clones only, minus some. The sample lists 150,000 or so clones; 80% to 95% were seen once. Sequencing was carried out using blood. Every receptor here comes from a woman under 40 in good health.

This rearrangement joins TRBV7-9 to TRBJ1-2, with D possibly being TRBD1 (5 bases). The ends were cut back, 5 bases at V and 0 bases at J, with 13 bases in the middle. This CDR3 comprises 15 residues. The germline gives CDR1 SEHNR, CDR2 FQNEAQ (reference sequence). CDR3 protein: CASSPGARANYGYTF. The CDR3 coding sequence is TGTGCCAGCAGCCCCGGGGCCAGAGCTAACTATGGCTACACCTTC. Filled out from reference TRBV7-9 and TRBJ1-2, the complete variable domain reads DTGVSQNPRHKITKRGQNVTFRCDPISEHNRLYWYRQTLGQGPEFLTYFQNEAQLEKSRLLSDRFSAERPKGSFSTLEIQRTEQGDSAMYLCASSPGARANYGYTFGSGTRLTVV.

In its sample, this clone was seen a few times. This chain's CDR3 is CASSSQETQYF. Here the CDR3 DNA reads TGCGCCAGCAGCTCCCAAGAGACCCAGTACTTC. This rearrangement joins TRBV5-1 to TRBJ2-5, with D hard to call. V lost 3 bases and J lost 1, with 1 base in between. The CDR3 runs 11 residues. The germline CDR1 and CDR2 sequences are SGHRS and YFSETQ.

This sequence joins TRBV28 and TRBJ1-6, with D hard to call. The V and J ends lost 5 bases and 7 bases respectively, with 9 bases between them. The CDR3 is 13 residues long. Germline V gene lookup returns CDR1 MDHEN and CDR2 SYDVKM. The CDR3 sequence is CASSVTQNSPLHF. As DNA, the CDR3 is TGTGCCAGCAGTGTTACACAGAATTCACCCCTCCACTTT.

This chain connects TRBV27 to TRBJ2-1; D perhaps matches TRBD2 (6 bases). The CDR3 totals 16 residues. The V end was cut by 6 bases, the J end by 7 bases, with 22 bases between. From germline, CDR1 is MNHEY and CDR2 SMNVEV (reference sequence). CDR3: CASSFYGTRGMNEQFF. The CDR3 DNA follows: TGTGCCAGCAGCTTTTATGGGACCCGGGGGATGAATGAGCAGTTCTTC.

The CDR3 DNA follows: TGTGCCAGCAGTGTAGGGGTTGGAAGCAACTATGGCTACACCTTC. Protein sequence: CASSVGVGSNYGYTF. The rearrangement uses TRBV25-1 and TRBJ1-2; D perhaps matches TRBD1 (5 bases). Trimming took 4 bases from V and 2 from J, leaving 14 bases between them. Germline CDR1 and CDR2: MGHDK and SYGVNS. CDR3 size: 15 residues.

V and J are TRBV5-4 and TRBJ2-3, with D hard to call. The CDR3 length is 14 residues. V lost 4 bases and J 2 bases, leaving 11 bases between the germline ends. Germline V gives CDR1 SGHNT, CDR2 YYREEE (reference sequence). The CDR3, as DNA: TGTGCCAGCAGCGTGAAGGGCCTCACAGATACGCAGTATTTT. Amino acid sequence: CASSVKGLTDTQYF.

The chain recombines TRBV28 with TRBJ2-7; 7 nucleotides align to TRBD1. V shed 10 bases, J shed 2 bases, and the junction held 8 bases outside the gene matches. CDR1 is MDHEN, CDR2 SYDVKM, per germline. The CDR3 totals 13 residues. CDR3 DNA sequence: TGTGCCACATCACCCGGGACAGCCTACGAGCAGTACTTC. This sequence encodes CATSPGTAYEQYF.

The rearrangement links TRBV11-1 to TRBJ2-4; maybe TRBD2 (5 bases). The germline gives CDR1 SGHAT, CDR2 FQDESV (reference sequence). This CDR3 comprises 14 residues. V dropped 3 bases and J dropped 6 bases, with 12 bases sitting between them. This CDR3 is CASSFGDHGNIQYF. CDR3 bases: TGTGCCAGCAGCTTCGGGGATCACGGAAACATTCAGTACTTC.

The gene calls are TRBV5-1 and TRBJ1-2; D unresolved. Trimming left V 0 bases short and J 6 bases short, with 9 bases between. The CDR3 runs to 13 residues. From germline, CDR1 is SGHRS and CDR2 YFSETQ. CDR3 in DNA: TGCGCCAGCAGCTTGGCAACCGGGGATGGCTACACCTTC. This encodes CASSLATGDGYTF.

The CDR3 here is CASRSGVGAGDPYNEQFF. CDR3 DNA: TGTGCCAGCAGGTCAGGGGTGGGTGCGGGAGACCCCTACAATGAGCAGTTCTTC. J is TRBJ2-1 and V is TRBV9; possible D gene TRBD2, 7 bases. Germline CDR1 is SGDLS and CDR2 is YYNGEE. Trimming removed 5 bases at V and 2 bases at J, with 23 bases between. The CDR3 consists of 18 residues.

This clone has just one count. The chain recombines TRBV9 with TRBJ2-1, with unresolved D. Trimming pared 2 bases from V and 4 bases from J, leaving 10 bases between. The germline CDR1 and CDR2 sequences are SGDLS and YYNGEE. The CDR3 contains 14 residues. The CDR3 sequence: CASSVPGFYNEQFF. CDR3 in DNA: TGTGCCAGCAGCGTTCCCGGGTTTTACAATGAGCAGTTCTTC.

This chain joins TRBV9 and TRBJ2-7, with D tentatively TRBD1 (5 bases). CDR1 is SGDLS and CDR2 is YYNGEE in the germline V gene. V was clipped by 3 bases and J by 4 bases, with 14 bases between them. The CDR3 spans 14 residues. The CDR3 DNA reads as TGTGCCAGCAGCGAGGGGCTTACTGGGTACGAGCAGTACTTC. As protein: CASSEGLTGYEQYF.

This clone was observed once. The chain is built from TRBV27 and TRBJ2-7; D remains unclear. V lost 3 bases and J 2 bases, leaving 8 bases between the germline ends. The V gene's germline CDR1 is MNHEY and CDR2 SMNVEV (reference sequence). The CDR3 covers 13 residues. Written as DNA, the CDR3 is TGTGCCAGCAGTTTTAACAGCCCCTACGAGCAGTACTTC. Its translation: CASSFNSPYEQYF.

The chain carries TRBV5-6 and TRBJ1-2; TRBD1 might be the D (6 bases). The CDR3 is made up of 15 amino acids. The V end was cut by 4 bases, the J end by 6 bases, with 19 bases between. CDR1 and CDR2 from the germline V gene are SGHDT and YYEEEE. CDR3 protein: CASSQTGWGLDGYTF. CDR3 bases: TGTGCCAGCAGCCAAACAGGGTGGGGATTGGATGGCTACACCTTC.

Concerning this clone itself: This same CDR3 is encoded by further DNA sequences in the sample. This chain joins TRBV3-1 (or the pseudogene TRBV3-2) and TRBJ1-2; 9 bases fit TRBD1. The CDR3 length is 13 residues. J lost 7 bases, V lost 3 bases, and 3 bases had no gene match. The germline V gene encodes CDR1 LGHDT and CDR2 YNNKEL (reference sequence). The CDR3 is CASSQGQGSGYTF. CDR3 bases: TGTGCCAGCAGCCAGGGACAGGGAAGTGGCTACACCTTC.

The V gene is TRBV18, the J gene TRBJ2-5; D possibly uses TRBD1 or TRBD2 (5 bases each). Looked up from germline, CDR1 is KGHSH and CDR2 is LQKENI. The CDR3 has 16 residues. Deletions cut 2 bases from V and 2 bases from J, with 15 bases between. The CDR3 DNA reads TGTGCCAGCTCACCATATATCGGGACCCTGCAAGAGACCCAGTACTTC. Protein: CASSPYIGTLQETQYF.

On this clone: This specimen includes other DNA sequences encoding the same CDR3. The chain carries TRBV4-1 and TRBJ1-1; no firm D call. Germline values: CDR1 MGHRA, CDR2 YSYEKL. CDR3 length: 12 residues. The V end lost 8 bases, the J end lost 0 bases, and 7 bases lay between the germline ends. The CDR3 region is CASSGLNTEAFF. The CDR3 bases are TGCGCCAGCTCCGGTTTGAACACTGAAGCTTTCTTT.

This chain's CDR3 is CASSPRAAVGRDEQFF. The DNA for the CDR3 is TGTGCCAGCTCACCACGGGCGGCGGTAGGAAGAGATGAGCAGTTCTTC. The V gene is TRBV18, the J gene TRBJ2-1; D not certain. From germline, CDR1 is KGHSH and CDR2 LQKENI. CDR3 length equals 16 residues. V lost 1 base and J lost 8, with 18 bases in between.

The chain recombines TRBV7-2 with TRBJ1-1; perhaps TRBD1 as D (6 bases). V gave up 5 bases and J gave up 7 bases, with 17 bases separating them. The CDR3 covers 14 residues. Germline CDR1 is SGHTA and CDR2 is FQGNSA. CDR3 bases: TGTGCCAGCAGCCCGAGCGGGGGCGGGCTTGAAGCTTTCTTT. This encodes CASSPSGGGLEAFF.

This chain links TRBV4-2 with TRBJ2-1; 9 bases map to TRBD2. The CDR3 is 14 amino acids. Per the germline V gene, CDR1 is LGHNA and CDR2 is YNFKEQ. Trimming removed 5 bases from V and 5 bases from J; junction bases left unmatched: 4. The CDR3 spells CASSRLAENNEQFF. In DNA form, the CDR3 reads TGTGCCAGCAGCAGACTAGCGGAAAACAATGAGCAGTTCTTC.

The chain couples TRBV19 to TRBJ1-3, with D perhaps TRBD1 (5 bases). This CDR3 is 15 amino acids long. Trimming left V 3 bases short and J 0 bases short, with 9 bases between. CDR1 and CDR2 from the germline V gene are LNHDA and SQIVND (reference sequence). The CDR3 here is CASSITGASGNTIYF. CDR3 DNA: TGTGCCAGTAGTATTACCGGGGCCTCTGGAAACACCATATATTTT.

V usage is TRBV13 and J usage is TRBJ2-7; 10 nucleotides agree with TRBD2. This CDR3 contains 14 residues. Germline V gene sequence: CDR1 PRHDT, CDR2 FYEKMQ (reference sequence). The V gene end was trimmed by 5 bases and the J gene end by 2 bases; junction bases not matched to a gene: 3. The CDR3 loop is CASSISGRTYEQYF. CDR3 sequence (DNA): TGTGCCAGCAGCATTAGCGGGAGGACCTACGAGCAGTACTTC.

This chain joins TRBV7-3 and TRBJ2-5; 9 nucleotides match TRBD2. The ends lost 2 bases at V and 5 bases at J; junction bases unmatched: 6. This CDR3 is built from 15 residues. Germline assignment: CDR1 SGHTA and CDR2 FQGTGA. CDR3 nucleotides: TGTGCCAGCAGCTTAGCGGGAGGGCCGCGGGAGACCCAGTACTTC. Amino acids: CASSLAGGPRETQYF.

V is TRBV27 and J is TRBJ2-2, with 10 positions matching TRBD1. V was pared by 5 bases and J by 4 bases, with 7 bases of the junction left unmatched. Germline CDR1 and CDR2: MNHEY and SMNVEV (reference sequence). This CDR3 has 16 residues. CDR3 in amino acids: CASSNAGTGATGELFF. The CDR3 DNA sequence: TGTGCCAGCAGTAATGCCGGGACAGGGGCCACCGGGGAGCTGTTTTTT.

There are a few counts of this clone. The CDR3 spells CASSYRGDTDEQYF. As DNA, the CDR3 is TGTGCCAGCAGTTACCGGGGGGACACCGACGAGCAGTACTTC. This rearrangement joins TRBV6-5 to TRBJ2-7; a possible D gene is TRBD2 (7 bases). The germline CDR1 and CDR2 sequences are MNHEY and SVGAGI. V lost 2 bases and J 5 bases, leaving 13 bases between the germline ends. The CDR3 is 14 amino acids.

In its sample, this clone was seen a few times. The V gene is TRBV7-9, the J gene TRBJ2-2; D ambiguous. This CDR3 comprises 8 residues. Germline V CDR1 and CDR2: SEHNR, FQNEAQ (reference sequence). The chain's CDR3 is CRAGELFF. CDR3 DNA: TGTCGTGCCGGGGAGCTGTTTTTT.

The chain combines TRBV11-2 with TRBJ2-5; no clear D gene. Germline V gene sequence: CDR1 SGHAT, CDR2 FQNNGV. V lost 2 bases and J 4 bases, leaving 5 bases between the germline ends. CDR3 size: 12 residues. The CDR3 reads CASSLLAETQYF. The CDR3 DNA reads TGTGCCAGCAGCTTACTTGCAGAGACCCAGTACTTC. Together with reference TRBV11-2 and TRBJ2-5, the CDR3 gives the full variable domain: EAGVAQSPRYKIIEKRQSVAFWCNPISGHATLYWYQQILGQGPKLLIQFQNNGVVDDSQLPKDRFSAERLKGVDSTLKIQPAKLEDSAVYLCASSLLAETQYFGPGTRLLVL.